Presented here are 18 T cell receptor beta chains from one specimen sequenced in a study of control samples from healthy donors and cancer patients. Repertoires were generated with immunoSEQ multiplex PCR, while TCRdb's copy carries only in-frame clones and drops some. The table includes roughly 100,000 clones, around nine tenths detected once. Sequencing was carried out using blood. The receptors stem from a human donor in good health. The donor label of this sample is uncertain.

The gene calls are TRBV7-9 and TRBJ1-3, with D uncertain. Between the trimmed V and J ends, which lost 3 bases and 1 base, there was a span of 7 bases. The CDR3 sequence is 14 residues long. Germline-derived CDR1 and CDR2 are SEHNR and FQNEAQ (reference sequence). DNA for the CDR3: TGTGCCAGCAGCTTGGGCTCTTCTGGAAACACCATATATTTT. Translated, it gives CASSLGSSGNTIYF.

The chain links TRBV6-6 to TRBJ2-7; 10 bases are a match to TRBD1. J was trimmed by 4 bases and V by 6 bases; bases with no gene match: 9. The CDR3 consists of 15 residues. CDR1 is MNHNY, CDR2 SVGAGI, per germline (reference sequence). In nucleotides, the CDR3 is TGTGCCAGCAGGCCACGGGACAGGGGCCCATACGAGCAGTACTTC. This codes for CASRPRDRGPYEQYF.

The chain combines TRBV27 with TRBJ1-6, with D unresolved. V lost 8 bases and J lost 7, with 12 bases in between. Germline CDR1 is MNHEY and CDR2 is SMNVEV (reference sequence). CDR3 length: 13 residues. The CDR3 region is CASRRQWNSPLHF. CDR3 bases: TGTGCCAGCCGGAGGCAGTGGAATTCACCCCTCCACTTT.

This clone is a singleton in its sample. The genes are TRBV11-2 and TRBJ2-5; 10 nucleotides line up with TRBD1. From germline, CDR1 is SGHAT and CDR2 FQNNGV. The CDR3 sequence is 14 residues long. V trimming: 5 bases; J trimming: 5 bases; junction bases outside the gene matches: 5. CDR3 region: CASSPDRGRETQYF. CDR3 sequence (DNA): TGTGCCAGCAGCCCCGACAGGGGGCGGGAGACCCAGTACTTC.

CDR3 sequence (DNA): TGTGCCAGCAGTTCGTCGACTAGCGGGAGAACCGGGGAGCTGTTTTTT. Its protein product is CASSSSTSGRTGELFF. This sequence joins TRBV6-5 and TRBJ2-2, with TRBD2 matching over 12 bases. The CDR3 spans 16 residues. CDR1 MNHEY and CDR2 SVGAGI come from the germline V gene. J lost 5 bases, V lost 4 bases, and 5 bases had no gene match.

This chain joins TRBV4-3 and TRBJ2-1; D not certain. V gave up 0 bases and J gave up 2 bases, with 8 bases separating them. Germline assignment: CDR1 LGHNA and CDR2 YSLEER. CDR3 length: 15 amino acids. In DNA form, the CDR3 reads TGCGCCAGCAGCCAAGATCCGCGGACCTACAATGAGCAGTTCTTC. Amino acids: CASSQDPRTYNEQFF.

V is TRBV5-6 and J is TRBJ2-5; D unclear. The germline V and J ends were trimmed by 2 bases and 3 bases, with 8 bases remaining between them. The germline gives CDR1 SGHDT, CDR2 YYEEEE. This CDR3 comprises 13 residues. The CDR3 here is CASSFVSEETQYF. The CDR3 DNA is TGTGCCAGCAGCTTCGTCAGTGAAGAGACCCAGTACTTC. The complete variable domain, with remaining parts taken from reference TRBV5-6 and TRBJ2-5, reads DAGVTQSPTHLIKTRGQQVTLRCSPKSGHDTVSWYQQALGQGPQFIFQYYEEEERQRGNFPDRFSGHQFPNYSSELNVNALLLGDSALYLCASSFVSEETQYFGPGTRLLVL.

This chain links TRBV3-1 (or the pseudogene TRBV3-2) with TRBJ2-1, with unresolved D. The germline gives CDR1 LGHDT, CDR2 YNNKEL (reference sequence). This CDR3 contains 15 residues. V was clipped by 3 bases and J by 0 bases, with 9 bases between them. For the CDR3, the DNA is TGTGCCAGCAGCCAGGCGCCCAGCTCCTACAATGAGCAGTTCTTC. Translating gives CASSQAPSSYNEQFF.

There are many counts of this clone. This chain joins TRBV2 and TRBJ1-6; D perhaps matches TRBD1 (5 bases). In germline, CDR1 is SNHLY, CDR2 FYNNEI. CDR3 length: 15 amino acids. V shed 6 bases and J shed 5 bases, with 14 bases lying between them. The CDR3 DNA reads TGTGCCAGCAGGGTCGGGACGGAAAATAATTCACCCCTCCACTTT. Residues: CASRVGTENNSPLHF.

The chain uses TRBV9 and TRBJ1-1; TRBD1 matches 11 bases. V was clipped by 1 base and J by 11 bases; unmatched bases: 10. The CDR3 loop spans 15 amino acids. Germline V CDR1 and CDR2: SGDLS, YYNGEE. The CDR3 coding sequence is TGTGCCAGCAGCGTACTGGACAGGGGGCAGGATCGCGCTTTCTTT. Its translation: CASSVLDRGQDRAFF.

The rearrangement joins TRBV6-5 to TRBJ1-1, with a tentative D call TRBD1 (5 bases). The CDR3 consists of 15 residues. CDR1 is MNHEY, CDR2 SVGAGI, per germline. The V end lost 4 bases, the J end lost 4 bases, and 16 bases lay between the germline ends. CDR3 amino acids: CASSFARRVGTEAFF. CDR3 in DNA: TGTGCCAGCAGTTTTGCACGCAGGGTCGGCACTGAAGCTTTCTTT.

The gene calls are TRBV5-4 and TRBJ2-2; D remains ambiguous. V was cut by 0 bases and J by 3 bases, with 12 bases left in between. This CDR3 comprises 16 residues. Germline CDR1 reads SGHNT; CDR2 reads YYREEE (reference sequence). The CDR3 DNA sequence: TGTGCCAGCAGCTTGGGACCCCAGTTGGACACCGGGGAGCTGTTTTTT. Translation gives CASSLGPQLDTGELFF. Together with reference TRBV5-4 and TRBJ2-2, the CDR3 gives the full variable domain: ETGVTQSPTHLIKTRGQQVTLRCSSQSGHNTVSWYQQALGQGPQFIFQYYREEENGRGNFPPRFSGLQFPNYSSELNVNALELDDSALYLCASSLGPQLDTGELFFGEGSRLTVL.

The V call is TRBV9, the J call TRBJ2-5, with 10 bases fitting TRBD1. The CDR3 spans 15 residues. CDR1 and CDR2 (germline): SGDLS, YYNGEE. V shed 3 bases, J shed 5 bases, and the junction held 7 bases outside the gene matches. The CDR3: CASSGGQGRVETQYF. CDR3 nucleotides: TGTGCCAGCAGCGGGGGACAGGGGCGGGTCGAGACCCAGTACTTC.

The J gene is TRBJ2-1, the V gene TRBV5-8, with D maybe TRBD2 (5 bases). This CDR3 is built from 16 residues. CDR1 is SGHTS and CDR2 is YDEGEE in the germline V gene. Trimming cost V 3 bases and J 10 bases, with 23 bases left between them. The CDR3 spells CASSSLYATIGGEQFF. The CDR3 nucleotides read TGTGCCAGCAGCTCCCTCTATGCAACAATCGGAGGAGAGCAGTTCTTC.

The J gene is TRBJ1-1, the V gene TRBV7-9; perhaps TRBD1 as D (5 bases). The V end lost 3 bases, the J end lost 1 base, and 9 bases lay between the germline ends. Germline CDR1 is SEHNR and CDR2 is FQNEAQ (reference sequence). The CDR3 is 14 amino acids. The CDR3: CASSFGGTNTEAFF. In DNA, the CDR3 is TGTGCCAGCAGCTTTGGCGGGACGAACACTGAAGCTTTCTTT.

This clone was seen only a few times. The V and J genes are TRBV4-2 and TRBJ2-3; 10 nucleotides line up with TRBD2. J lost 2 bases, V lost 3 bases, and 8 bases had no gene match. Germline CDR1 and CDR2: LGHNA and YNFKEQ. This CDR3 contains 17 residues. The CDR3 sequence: CASSHDVTSGATDTQYF. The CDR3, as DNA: TGTGCCAGCAGCCATGATGTTACTAGCGGGGCCACAGATACGCAGTATTTT.

The CDR3 protein is CASSELPQGGGNTIYF. The CDR3 DNA sequence: TGTGCCAGCAGTGAACTCCCCCAGGGAGGCGGAAACACCATATATTTT. The chain joins TRBV25-1 to TRBJ1-3, with D maybe TRBD1 (5 bases). The germline gives CDR1 MGHDK, CDR2 SYGVNS. The CDR3 sequence is 16 residues long. Trimming stripped 2 bases from V and 4 bases from J, with 15 bases between.

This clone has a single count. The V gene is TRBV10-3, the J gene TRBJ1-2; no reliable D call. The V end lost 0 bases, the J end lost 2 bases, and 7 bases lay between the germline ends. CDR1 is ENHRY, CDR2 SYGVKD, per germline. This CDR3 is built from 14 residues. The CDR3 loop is CAISESGGNYGYTF. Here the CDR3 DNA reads TGTGCCATCAGTGAGTCAGGCGGAAACTATGGCTACACCTTC.